This T cell receptor (beta chain) was recorded in a study of blood T cells in healthy people across ages. The donors, aged 6 to 90, were healthy Caucasians from Russia. The authors ran a second PCR of roughly 6 to 11 cycles using a sample-barcoded 5' primer and a J-beta primer mix. A single record per CDR3 protein comes from TCRdb applying MiXCR to the 5' RACE reads. This table has about 1,500,000 distinct CDR3 sequences, approximately 38% appearing once. The CDR3 has 16 residues. Germline-derived CDR1 and CDR2 are MGHRA and YSYEKL. After removal of 7 bases from V and 4 bases from J, the junction contained 11 bases not matched to a gene.

The rearrangement links TRBV4-1 to TRBJ2-3, with 10 bases lining up with TRBD2. This TCR derives from a young woman in good health. The sample taken for sequencing was blood. Written as DNA, the CDR3 is TGCGCCAGCAACCTCCTAGCGGGAGACATGGCAGATACGCAGTATTTT. The encoded protein is CASNLLAGDMADTQYF.